The next 10 T cell receptor beta chains were all read from a single sample in a study of spatial heterogeneity in lung cancer. TCRdb redid the calling of the 5' RACE reads with MiXCR, one entry per CDR3 protein. This sample has some 16,000 distinct CDR3 sequences, with 3.6% found just once. Time point given: sample taken at primary tumor resection. Specimen: normal lung tissue next to the tumor, collected at surgery. Receptors originate from a male donor with early-stage non-small cell lung cancer.

This clonotype has at least ten counts. This beta chain lies outside the target of a library built for alpha chains; its clone size means little. This chain connects TRBV3-1 to TRBJ1-1; 8 positions match TRBD1. Germline V gene lookup returns CDR1 LGHDT and CDR2 YNNKEL (reference sequence). V was pared by 0 bases and J by 2 bases, with 5 bases of the junction left unmatched. The CDR3 extends over 16 amino acids. This chain's CDR3 is CASSQDWGTGNTEAFF. DNA of the CDR3: TGTGCCAGCAGCCAAGATTGGGGGACAGGCAACACTGAAGCTTTCTTT. The complete variable domain, with remaining parts taken from reference TRBV3-1 and TRBJ1-1, reads DTAVSQTPKYLVTQMGNDKSIKCEQNLGHDTMYWYKQDSKKFLKIMFSYNNKELIINETVPNRFSPKSPDKAHLNLHINSLELGDSAVYFCASSQDWGTGNTEAFFGQGTRLTVV.

There are many counts of this clonotype. This beta chain is an unintended read in a library built for alpha chains; its size means little. The DNA for the CDR3 is TGTGCCAGCAGTGAAGTAAAGCTGTGGGCGGATGAGCAGTTCTTC. The encoded protein is CASSEVKLWADEQFF. This rearrangement joins TRBV6-1 to TRBJ2-1; D gene ambiguous. This CDR3 contains 15 residues. The germline V and J ends were trimmed by 1 base and 8 bases, with 15 bases remaining between them. Germline V gene lookup returns CDR1 MNHNS and CDR2 SASEGT.

For this clonotype: One end of the junction varies from germline; a read error may be responsible. Within a library made for alpha chains, this beta chain is off target, and its count is uninformative. The chain is built from TRBV2 and TRBJ1-1; D remains ambiguous. This CDR3 comprises 14 residues. The germline gives CDR1 SNHLY, CDR2 FYNNEI. The CDR3 reads CTSSLKGAYTEAFF. As DNA, the CDR3 is TGTACCAGCAGCCTGAAAGGTGCTTACACTGAAGCTTTCTTT. Drawing the rest from reference TRBV2 and TRBJ1-1, the complete variable domain is EPEVTQTPSHQVTQMGQEVILRCVPISNHLYFYWYRQILGQKVEFLVSFYNNEISEKSEIFDDQFSVERPDGSNFTLKIRSTKLEDSAMYFCTSSLKGAYTEAFFGQGTRLTVV.

This clonotype was seen more than once but under ten times. Little can be read into the size of this beta chain, an off-target read in a library designed for alpha chains. The J gene is TRBJ1-5, the V gene TRBV27; possibly TRBD1 for D (5 bases). The CDR3 has 16 residues. The V gene lost 2 bases and the J gene lost 4 bases, with 15 bases spanning the gap. In germline, CDR1 is MNHEY, CDR2 SMNVEV (reference sequence). CDR3 sequence reads: CASSLVAGLKNQPQHF. The CDR3 DNA is TGTGCCAGCAGTTTAGTAGCAGGGCTGAAGAATCAGCCCCAGCATTTT.

In this sample, this clonotype turned up many times. This beta chain lies outside the target of a library built for alpha chains; its clone size means little. V usage is TRBV14 and J usage is TRBJ1-1; D remains ambiguous. Germline-derived CDR1 and CDR2 are SGHDN and FVKESK. There are 13 residues in the CDR3. Trimming shortened V by 0 bases and J by 9 bases, and 11 bases separated the two germline ends. The CDR3 DNA reads as TGTGCCAGCAGCCAAGATTTCGGAACACAAGCTTTCTTT. Translation gives CASSQDFGTQAFF.

This clonotype was found many times. This beta chain is an off-target read within a library intended for alpha chains, so its frequency means little. The V gene is TRBV20-1, the J gene TRBJ2-4; no firm D call. The germline V gene encodes CDR1 DFQATT and CDR2 SNEGSKA (reference sequence). This CDR3 is built from 11 residues. Trimming left V 6 bases short and J 5 bases short, with 8 bases between. CDR3 sequence: CSAWEENIQYF. The CDR3 nucleotides read TGCAGTGCCTGGGAAGAAAACATTCAGTACTTC.

There are many counts of this clonotype. Because the library targeted alpha chains, this beta chain is an off-target read whose size means little. The chain uses TRBV29-1 and TRBJ2-3; 7 bases agree with TRBD1. The CDR3 has 13 residues. J gave up 5 bases and V 8 bases, and 10 bases lay outside the gene matches. Per germline, CDR1 SQVTM and CDR2 ANQGSEA. Here the CDR3 reads CSRSSAGGDTQYF. The CDR3, as DNA: TGCAGCCGGAGCAGCGCAGGGGGAGATACGCAGTATTTT.

This clonotype was counted ten times or more. This beta chain came through as a stray read in a library set up for alpha chains, and its size says little. V and J are TRBV3-1 and TRBJ1-3, with D tentatively TRBD1 (5 bases). The CDR3 spans 16 residues. Germline V lookup: CDR1 LGHDT, CDR2 YNNKEL (reference sequence). Deletions cut 0 bases from V and 0 bases from J, with 9 bases between. The DNA of the CDR3 is TGTGCCAGCAGCCAAGATACAGGCGGCTCTGGAAACACCATATATTTT. It encodes CASSQDTGGSGNTIYF.

This clonotype was observed at least ten times. Since it is a stray read in a library aimed at alpha chains, this beta chain has a size that is not meaningful. The rearrangement links TRBV7-9 to TRBJ2-7; D call uncertain. The V gene lost 1 base and the J gene lost 5 bases, with 6 bases spanning the gap. The CDR3 spans 12 residues. CDR1 is SEHNR, CDR2 FQNEAQ, per germline (reference sequence). CDR3 sequence (DNA): TGTGCCAGCAGCTTAGAAGTCCACGAGCAGTACTTC. Protein sequence: CASSLEVHEQYF.

This clonotype was picked up many times. Because this beta chain is a stray read in a library intended to capture alpha chains, its abundance should not be given much weight. This sequence joins TRBV20-1 and TRBJ2-7, with 8 nucleotides matching TRBD2. The V segment lost 6 bases and the J segment 5 bases; nucleotides outside the gene matches: 12. The CDR3 is 14 residues long. Per germline, CDR1 DFQATT and CDR2 SNEGSKA (reference sequence). CDR3 amino acids: CSARGVAGSNEQYF. The CDR3 coding sequence is TGCAGTGCCCGAGGAGTAGCGGGAAGTAACGAGCAGTACTTC.